A selection of T cell receptor beta chains follows, all from one sample in a study of blood T cell repertoires in COVID-19. TCRdb's table, derived via immunoSEQ multiplex PCR, lists solely in-frame clones and lacks some. The sample carries around 360,000 clones, 70% to 90% recorded once. Sequencing was done on a sample of PBMCs or T cells enriched from blood (not recorded which). The source of these receptors is a middle-aged man in a cohort exposed to, infected with or recovered from COVID-19 (not recorded which). CDR3s include the opening cysteine and the closing phenylalanine or tryptophan. Fields, in order: J gene, D gene, V gene, clone size, CDR3 DNA, CDR3 protein. D genes are given only for firm matches. Some rows have no size entry. The others give once, few or many, or a class for an expanded clone.

J: TRBJ2-1
D: TRBD2
V: TRBV5-1
size: once
DNA: TGCGCCAGCAGCTTGGTCACTAGCGGGAGTTACAATGAGCAGTTCTTC
CDR3: CASSLVTSGSYNEQFF

J: TRBJ1-1
D: -
V: TRBV10-3
size: -
DNA: TGTGCCATCAGTGAGGACAGGATGAACACTGAAGCTTTCTTT
CDR3: CAISEDRMNTEAFF

J: TRBJ1-5
D: -
V: TRBV10-2
size: -
DNA: TGCGCCAGCAGCTACTTTGAGCAGCCCCAGCATTTT
CDR3: CASSYFEQPQHF

J: TRBJ1-1
D: TRBD1
V: TRBV18
size: -
DNA: TGTGCCAGCTCACAAACATCCGGGACAGGAAACACTGAAGCTTTCTTT
CDR3: CASSQTSGTGNTEAFF

J: TRBJ2-3
D: TRBD2
V: TRBV12-5
size: -
DNA: TGTGCTAGTGGTTCGGAATCGGGACTAGCGGGAGTTTCAGATACGCAGTATTTT
CDR3: CASGSESGLAGVSDTQYF

J: TRBJ1-4
D: -
V: TRBV6-5
size: -
DNA: TGTGCCAGCAGTTACTCGCAGGGTATTAATGAAAAACTGTTTTTT
CDR3: CASSYSQGINEKLFF

J: TRBJ1-4
D: -
V: TRBV9
size: few
DNA: TGTGCCAGCAGCGTAGCGGGAGGGATGGGTGAAAAACTGTTTTTT
CDR3: CASSVAGGMGEKLFF

J: TRBJ1-2
D: -
V: TRBV7-8
size: -
DNA: TGTGCCAGCAGCTTAGCGCCCAGGGGATCAAACTATGGCTACACCTTC
CDR3: CASSLAPRGSNYGYTF

J: TRBJ2-7
D: TRBD1
V: TRBV3-1/TRBV3-2
size: -
DNA: TGTGCCAGCAGCCAAGCCCCCGGGACAGGGGTCTACGAGCAGTACTTC
CDR3: CASSQAPGTGVYEQYF

J: TRBJ1-4
D: TRBD1
V: TRBV7-9
size: -
DNA: TGTGCCAGCAGCTTGGGACAGGGAAATGAAAAACTGTTTTTT
CDR3: CASSLGQGNEKLFF

J: TRBJ2-1
D: TRBD1
V: TRBV5-1
size: -
DNA: TGCGCCAGCAGCTTTCCCCCCGGGACAGGGATTAACAATGAGCAGTTCTTC
CDR3: CASSFPPGTGINNEQFF

J: TRBJ1-2
D: TRBD1
V: TRBV6-5
size: once
DNA: TGTGCCAGCAGTTACATAGGACAGGGTTGGGGCTACACCTTC
CDR3: CASSYIGQGWGYTF

J: TRBJ2-7
D: TRBD1
V: TRBV29-1
size: -
DNA: TGCAGCGTGACACGGGACAGGGATTACGAGCAGTACTTC
CDR3: CSVTRDRDYEQYF

J: TRBJ2-3
D: -
V: TRBV30
size: -
DNA: TGTGCCTGGAAAACTAGGAACACAGATACGCAGTATTTT
CDR3: CAWKTRNTDTQYF

J: TRBJ2-3
D: TRBD2
V: TRBV2
size: -
DNA: TGTGCCAGCAAGCGGGAGGCAGATACGCAGTATTTT
CDR3: CASKREADTQYF

J: TRBJ1-4
D: -
V: TRBV7-9
size: -
DNA: TGTGCCAGCAAGGAACAGGCAACTAATGAAAAACTGTTTTTT
CDR3: CASKEQATNEKLFF

J: TRBJ2-2
D: -
V: TRBV28
size: -
DNA: TGTGCCAGCAGCCAGCCGAGGGCCTTACACACCGGGGAGCTGTTTTTT
CDR3: CASSQPRALHTGELFF